This TCR beta chain originates from a study of T cell repertoires in cytomegalovirus infection. Overall study context: Used in the study were CMV epitopes, some recently identified and HLA-C-restricted, others well-studied and HLA-B-restricted.

TCRdb fed the reads into MiXCR, producing one record per CDR3 protein. The sample has 450,000 to 600,000 distinct CDR3 sequences; approximately 46% are singletons. Losses at the gene ends were 4 bases for V and 3 bases for J; bases not matched to a gene: 9. The CDR3 runs 15 residues. From germline, CDR1 is SQVTM and CDR2 ANQGSEA. Study conclusions and caveats: HLA-C-restricted CMV clonotypes gave the most frequent clonotype in two of eight donors.

Worth noting for this clonotype: Its antigen is as yet unknown.

The chain joins TRBV29-1 to TRBJ2-1; 7 nucleotides line up with TRBD1. This receptor was obtained from a human donor in good health (CMV status not recorded). Some clones in this sample may be carry-over from other donors' samples. The material sequenced was cultured PBMCs, taken from culture after CMV antigen stimulation. The chain's CDR3 is CSVAQFGQVYNEQFF. Written as DNA, the CDR3 is TGCAGCGTTGCCCAGTTCGGACAGGTCTACAATGAGCAGTTCTTC.